The next 24 T cell receptor beta chains were all read from a single sample in a study of cytomegalovirus exposure and HLA in healthy donors. PCR employed 60 Vbeta and 13 Jbeta primers. Using immunoSEQ multiplex PCR, the repertoire was profiled, and TCRdb retains in-frame clones only, with some absent. The sample records 120,000 or so clones, about four fifths being singletons. The specimen was PBMCs. These receptors were taken from a man aged 18 to 29 in good health and CMV-seronegative.

In DNA form, the CDR3 reads TGTGCCAGCAGCCCCCAGGGGACGCATGGCTACACCTTC. Protein sequence: CASSPQGTHGYTF. The gene calls are TRBV7-9 and TRBJ1-2, with D maybe TRBD1 (6 bases). The V end lost 5 bases, the J end lost 6 bases, and 13 bases lay between the germline ends. This CDR3 is built from 13 residues. Germline V gene lookup returns CDR1 SEHNR and CDR2 FQNEAQ (reference sequence).

The chain joins TRBV11-2 to TRBJ1-2; TRBD1 is a possible D gene (6 bases). The germline V and J ends were trimmed by 5 bases and 3 bases, with 16 bases remaining between them. The CDR3 runs 15 residues. Germline V gene lookup returns CDR1 SGHAT and CDR2 FQNNGV. The CDR3 loop reads CASSLGGPRDYGYTF. For the CDR3, the DNA is TGTGCCAGCAGCCTTGGGGGCCCGCGGGACTATGGCTACACCTTC.

The gene calls are TRBV19 and TRBJ1-6; D might be TRBD1 (6 bases). This CDR3 is built from 18 residues. The germline V and J ends were trimmed by 4 bases and 7 bases, with 23 bases remaining between them. Germline CDR1 and CDR2: LNHDA and SQIVND (reference sequence). The CDR3 coding sequence is TGTGCCAGTAGTACCCCCCCTGCTGGCACAGGGTTAAATTCACCCCTCCACTTT. Amino acids: CASSTPPAGTGLNSPLHF.

This clone occurred a few times. The chain links TRBV7-7 to TRBJ2-7, with D perhaps matching TRBD2 (7 bases). The length of the CDR3 is 15 residues. V was clipped by 2 bases and J by 5 bases, with 16 bases between them. Germline V gene lookup returns CDR1 SSHAT and CDR2 FNYEAQ (reference sequence). The CDR3 spells CASSLSGGHENEQYF. CDR3 sequence (DNA): TGTGCCAGCAGCTTATCGGGGGGCCATGAAAACGAGCAGTACTTC.

The J gene is TRBJ1-2, the V gene TRBV7-8, with D perhaps matching TRBD1 (5 bases). The CDR3 is made up of 14 amino acids. CDR1 is SGHVS and CDR2 is FQNEAQ in the germline V gene. V shed 1 base and J shed 3 bases, with 9 bases lying between them. The CDR3 here is CASSLGARDYGYTF. CDR3 nucleotide sequence: TGTGCCAGCAGCTTAGGGGCCAGGGACTATGGCTACACCTTC.

This clone occurred once. This rearrangement joins TRBV5-4 to TRBJ1-4; D gene uncertain. Germline V gene lookup returns CDR1 SGHNT and CDR2 YYREEE (reference sequence). The CDR3 extends over 14 amino acids. V dropped 1 base and J dropped 8 bases, with 12 bases sitting between them. CDR3 sequence (DNA): TGTGCCAGCAGCTTGTCGATAGCCGGGGAAAAACTGTTTTTT. The encoded protein is CASSLSIAGEKLFF.

The chain uses TRBV18 and TRBJ2-2, with 10 bases lining up with TRBD1. The CDR3 has 15 amino acids. Germline lookup yields CDR1 KGHSH and CDR2 LQKENI. The junction had 8 bases not matched to a gene; V was cut back by 3 bases and J by 10 bases. The CDR3 region is CASSPPGQGKAELFF. The CDR3 region has the DNA TGTGCCAGCTCACCCCCGGGACAGGGGAAGGCGGAGCTGTTTTTT.

The chain uses TRBV9 and TRBJ1-1; tentatively, D is TRBD1 (5 bases). This CDR3 region has 16 residues. V was trimmed by 0 bases and J by 0 bases, leaving 12 bases between them. CDR1 is SGDLS and CDR2 is YYNGEE in the germline V gene. This CDR3 is CASSVGGVVMNTEAFF. DNA of the CDR3: TGTGCCAGCAGCGTAGGGGGGGTCGTAATGAACACTGAAGCTTTCTTT.

This clone was counted only a few times. The gene calls are TRBV5-1 and TRBJ1-1; 11 bases are shared with TRBD1. The length of the CDR3 is 15 residues. Germline CDR1 and CDR2: SGHRS and YFSETQ. The ends lost 3 bases at V and 1 base at J; junction bases unmatched: 2. CDR3 sequence (DNA): TGCGCCAGCAGCTGGGGACAGGGGGGGAACACTGAAGCTTTCTTT. Its protein product is CASSWGQGGNTEAFF. Full variable domain (rest looked up from reference TRBV5-1 and TRBJ1-1): KAGVTQTPRYLIKTRGQQVTLSCSPISGHRSVSWYQQTPGQGLQFLFEYFSETQRNKGNFPGRFSGRQFSNSRSEMNVSTLELGDSALYLCASSWGQGGNTEAFFGQGTRLTVV.

The CDR3 DNA reads TGCGCCAGCAGCCAAGATGGGGAGGAGCCCCTCCACTTT. Translation gives CASSQDGEEPLHF. This rearrangement joins TRBV4-3 to TRBJ1-6; no clear D gene. CDR1 is LGHNA and CDR2 is YSLEER in the germline V gene. This CDR3 is 13 amino acids long. V lost 0 bases and J 13 bases, leaving 10 bases between the germline ends.

This chain uses TRBV20-1 with TRBJ2-5; tentatively, D is TRBD2 (5 bases). Germline V gene lookup returns CDR1 DFQATT and CDR2 SNEGSKA (reference sequence). CDR3 length: 10 amino acids. Trimming removed 6 bases at V and 4 bases at J, with 6 bases between. In nucleotides, the CDR3 is TGCAGTGCACTAGGAGAGACCCAGTACTTC. This gives the protein CSALGETQYF.

The chain links TRBV19 to TRBJ2-7, with 8 positions matching TRBD1. The CDR3 sequence is 15 residues long. Germline V gene data show CDR1 as LNHDA and CDR2 as SQIVND (reference sequence). V trimming: 5 bases; J trimming: 4 bases; junction bases outside the gene matches: 10. CDR3 loop: CASSVSGTGLYEQYF. As DNA, the CDR3 is TGTGCCAGTAGTGTTTCCGGGACAGGACTTTACGAGCAGTACTTC.

The chain uses TRBV4-3 and TRBJ1-1, with 8 positions matching TRBD1. Germline lookup yields CDR1 LGHNA and CDR2 YSLEER. V dropped 4 bases and J dropped 1; count of bases not matched to a gene: 2. The CDR3 runs to 14 residues. The CDR3 DNA sequence: TGCGCCAGCAGCCTAGACAGGGGGAACACTGAAGCTTTCTTT. The encoded protein is CASSLDRGNTEAFF.

This clone was detected only a few times. J is TRBJ2-7 and V is TRBV10-3, with a possible D match to TRBD1 (6 bases). V dropped 3 bases and J dropped 3 bases, with 12 bases sitting between them. The CDR3 contains 14 residues. Germline CDR1 and CDR2: ENHRY and SYGVKD. Written as DNA, the CDR3 is TGTGCCATCAGTGACCGGGACATCGGCTACGAGCAGTACTTC. It translates to CAISDRDIGYEQYF.

Of note for this clone: The junction differs from germline at one of its ends, possibly a read error. CDR3 amino acids: CSSSSGGDTQYF. The CDR3 DNA reads TGTTCCAGCAGCTCTGGGGGGGATACGCAGTATTTT. The genes are TRBV7-9 and TRBJ2-3; D perhaps matches TRBD2 (6 bases). CDR3 size: 12 residues. Germline loops: CDR1 SEHNR, CDR2 FQNEAQ (reference sequence).

This chain links TRBV19 with TRBJ2-6; maybe TRBD2 (5 bases). The CDR3 covers 15 residues. CDR1 and CDR2 (germline): LNHDA, SQIVND (reference sequence). Trimming removed 3 bases from V and 3 bases from J, with 9 bases in between. The CDR3 DNA sequence: TGTGCCAGTAGTATTGAGGGCTTTGGGGCCAACGTCCTGACTTTC. Its translation: CASSIEGFGANVLTF. Full variable domain (remainder filled in from reference TRBV19 and TRBJ2-6): DGGITQSPKYLFRKEGQNVTLSCEQNLNHDAMYWYRQDPGQGLRLIYYSQIVNDFQKGDIAEGYSVSREKKESFPLTVTSAQKNPTAFYLCASSIEGFGANVLTFGAGSRLTVL.

This rearrangement joins TRBV6-5 to TRBJ2-7; weak D call: TRBD1 (6 bases). CDR3 length: 15 amino acids. V was clipped by 5 bases and J by 2 bases, with 16 bases between them. Germline assignment: CDR1 MNHEY and CDR2 SVGAGI. The CDR3 protein is CASSTTGLGTYEQYF. In nucleotides, the CDR3 is TGTGCCAGCAGTACTACAGGGCTGGGTACCTACGAGCAGTACTTC.

The J gene is TRBJ1-2, the V gene TRBV21-1. TRBV21-1 is described as a pseudogene. The CDR3 spans 15 residues. CDR3 sequence (DNA): TGTGCCAGCAGAAAACAAACGATGGGGACTTATGGCTACACCTTC. This gives the protein CASRKQTMGTYGYTF.

The table lists this clone with a few counts. The chain has TRBV5-1 and TRBJ1-4; 9 bases match TRBD1. CDR1 and CDR2 (germline): SGHRS, YFSETQ. Germline trimming cut 1 base from V and 7 bases from J; bases unmatched to any gene: 5. The CDR3 covers 15 residues. The CDR3: CASSLTGTGFEKLFF. Here the CDR3 DNA reads TGCGCCAGCAGCTTGACCGGGACAGGGTTTGAAAAACTGTTTTTT.

J is TRBJ1-5 and V is TRBV6-5; no definite D call. V was clipped by 7 bases and J by 0 bases, with 10 bases between them. Germline V lookup: CDR1 MNHEY, CDR2 SVGAGI. The CDR3 totals 14 residues. The CDR3, as DNA: TGTGCCAGCACCCCGAGGCTTAGCAATCAGCCCCAGCATTTT. This encodes CASTPRLSNQPQHF.

The chain couples TRBV7-9 to TRBJ2-1, with TRBD1 matching 10 bases. V shed 5 bases, J shed 7 bases, and the junction held 8 bases outside the gene matches. The germline V gene encodes CDR1 SEHNR and CDR2 FQNEAQ (reference sequence). The CDR3 has 15 residues. The CDR3 coding sequence is TGTGCCAGCAGCGCGAGACAGGGGGCGGGGAATGAGCAGTTCTTC. This gives the protein CASSARQGAGNEQFF.

The chain joins TRBV27 to TRBJ1-5, with 8 nucleotides matching TRBD1. With V trimmed by 6 bases and J by 4 bases, 8 bases remained unmatched. From germline, CDR1 is MNHEY and CDR2 SMNVEV (reference sequence). This CDR3 region has 15 residues. As DNA, the CDR3 is TGTGCCAGCAGAGCGACAGGGGCGTTGAATCAGCCCCAGCATTTT. Translation: CASRATGALNQPQHF.

The V call is TRBV5-8, the J call TRBJ2-1, with 9 bases aligning to TRBD2. This CDR3 is built from 17 residues. Unmatched junction bases numbered 12, after V lost 4 bases and J lost 4 bases. Germline V gene lookup returns CDR1 SGHTS and CDR2 YDEGEE. Written as DNA, the CDR3 is TGTGCCAGCAGCCGTGCCTTTCTAGCGGGAACTTACAATGAGCAGTTCTTC. Translation gives CASSRAFLAGTYNEQFF.

The chain uses TRBV5-4 and TRBJ2-7, with TRBD2 matching over 7 bases. There are 12 residues in the CDR3. The junction had 1 base not matched to a gene; V was cut back by 1 base and J by 6 bases. Germline values: CDR1 SGHNT, CDR2 YYREEE (reference sequence). CDR3 sequence (DNA): TGTGCCAGCAGCTTGCCTAGCGGCGAGCAGTACTTC. Translated, it gives CASSLPSGEQYF.